Listed below are T cell receptor beta chains from one sample, sequenced in a study of human T cells and chemical hapten exposure. Using its own MiXCR run on the RACE reads, TCRdb lists one record per CDR3 protein. The sample has about 69,000 distinct CDR3 sequences, 10% to 13% seen once. The source material was whole blood, sampled in connection with sensitization to the hapten diphenylcyclopropenone (DPC). Source of these receptors: a woman in her fifties or sixties with alopecia areata. Some clones in this sample may be carry-over from other donors' samples. The CDR3 runs from the conserved cysteine through the conserved F or W. A D gene is named only where the DNA matches it firmly. Rows give clone size only sometimes, using once, few, many, or a class for an expanded clone.

TRBV29-1,TRBJ2-7,NA,many,TGCAGCGTTGTTCGGGACGGAGTCGACTACGAGCAGTACTTC,CSVVRDGVDYEQYF
TRBV5-4,TRBJ1-1,TRBD1,many,TGTGCCAGCAGCTTGGGTACAGGGGGCAACACTGAAGCTTTCTTT,CASSLGTGGNTEAFF
TRBV6-2/TRBV6-3,TRBJ2-7,TRBD2,NA,TGTGCCAGCAGTTCTGGACTAGCGGGGCCGAGCTCCTACGAGCAGTACTTC,CASSSGLAGPSSYEQYF
TRBV20-1,TRBJ2-7,TRBD1,few,TGCAGTGCACTCAGGACAGGGCCCTACGAGCAGTACTTC,CSALRTGPYEQYF
TRBV29-1,TRBJ2-1,TRBD1,NA,TGCAGCACGGACAGGGTGGATGAGCAGTTCTTC,CSTDRVDEQFF
TRBV7-6,TRBJ1-6,NA,many,TGTGCCAGCAGCCTCAGGGAGGGGAATAATTCACCCCTCCACTTT,CASSLREGNNSPLHF
TRBV29-1,TRBJ2-5,NA,many,TGCAGCGTGTACACCCGGGGAGAGACCCAGTACTTC,CSVYTRGETQYF
TRBV6-1,TRBJ2-3,TRBD2,many,TGTGCCAGCAGTGGACTAGCGGGAGGGAGCACAGATACGCAGTATTTT,CASSGLAGGSTDTQYF
TRBV19,TRBJ1-1,TRBD1,many,TGTGCCAGCTCCGGGACAGGACCCAACACTGAAGCTTTCTTT,CASSGTGPNTEAFF
TRBV13,TRBJ1-4,NA,few,TGTGCCAGCAGCTCCGGAAGGGGGGATGAAAAACTGTTTTTT,CASSSGRGDEKLFF
TRBV5-1,TRBJ1-1,NA,many,TGCGCCAGCAGCGGGACAATTAACACTGAAGCTTTCTTT,CASSGTINTEAFF
TRBV7-2,TRBJ1-1,NA,few,TGTGCCAGCAGCTTATCTTGGACAGTCTATGGTCCTGAAGCTTTCTTT,CASSLSWTVYGPEAFF
TRBV28,TRBJ1-5,NA,few,TGTGCCAGCAGTTTAGGAATTAGGGAACAGCCCCAGCATTTT,CASSLGIREQPQHF
TRBV5-1,TRBJ2-3,NA,many,TGTGCCAGCAGTTTATCCGGCTCCACAGATACGCAGTATTTT,CASSLSGSTDTQYF
TRBV7-7,TRBJ2-1,TRBD1,many,TGTGCCAGCAGCATTGGGACAGGGGACAATGAGCAGTTCTTC,CASSIGTGDNEQFF
TRBV15,TRBJ1-3,NA,many,TGTGCCACCAGCGGAGACCCTACAGGTTTGAGGAACACCATATATTTT,CATSGDPTGLRNTIYF
TRBV6-4,TRBJ1-1,TRBD1,many,TGTGCCAGCAGCCTGACAGGGGACGCTGAAGCTTTCTTT,CASSLTGDAEAFF
TRBV18,TRBJ2-7,NA,few,TGTGCCAGCTCACCAGTATCTGGGGCGCACGAGCAGTACTTC,CASSPVSGAHEQYF
TRBV29-1,TRBJ1-1,NA,many,TGCAGCGTTGGGGAACAGGGAGGTGAAGCTTTCTTT,CSVGEQGGEAFF
TRBV20-1,TRBJ1-3,NA,many,TGCAGTGCTAGAGCCGGTGATAGCTCTGGAAACACCATATATTTT,CSARAGDSSGNTIYF
TRBV20-1,TRBJ1-2,TRBD1,few,TGCAGTGCTAGACAACCACAGGGGGGTAACTATGGCTACACCTTC,CSARQPQGGNYGYTF
TRBV2,TRBJ1-1,NA,many,TGTGCCAGCAGTGTTCGGCGCACAGACACTGAAGCTTTCTTT,CASSVRRTDTEAFF
TRBV5-6,TRBJ2-5,TRBD2,NA,TGTGCCAGCAGCTCCGTCTTTCGGGAGGGGTACCAAGAGACCCAGTACTTC,CASSSVFREGYQETQYF
TRBV19,TRBJ2-2,TRBD2,many,TGTGCCAGTAAGCCCCGGGAGGGCCTTAAGAACACCGGGGAGCTGTTTTTT,CASKPREGLKNTGELFF
TRBV12-3/TRBV12-4,TRBJ2-3,TRBD2,NA,TGTGCCAGCGGGACGACTAGCGGAACAGATACGCAGTATTTT,CASGTTSGTDTQYF
TRBV20-1,TRBJ2-5,TRBD1,many,TGCAGTGCTAGAGATCTGAGAAATCGGGACAGCTTCCAAGAGACCCAGTACTTC,CSARDLRNRDSFQETQYF
TRBV6-4,TRBJ2-5,NA,NA,TGTGCCAGCAGTGACCTCCAAGAGACCCAGTACTTC,CASSDLQETQYF
TRBV11-2,TRBJ2-6,TRBD1,many,TGTGCCAGCAGCCGCATCGAAACAGGGGCTGGGGCCAACGTCCTGACTTTC,CASSRIETGAGANVLTF
TRBV18,TRBJ2-1,TRBD2,NA,TGTGCCAGCTCACCCCTGGAGTTACTAGCGGGAGAATCTTCCGATGAGCAGTTCTTC,CASSPLELLAGESSDEQFF
TRBV11-2,TRBJ2-7,TRBD2,many,TGTGCCAGCAGCATCTCTAGCGGCCTGAATTACGAGCAGTACTTC,CASSISSGLNYEQYF
TRBV5-1,TRBJ2-3,TRBD1,many,TGCGCCAGCAGCTTGGGAACCGTCGGGACAGGGAAAGATACGCAGTATTTT,CASSLGTVGTGKDTQYF
TRBV12-3/TRBV12-4,TRBJ1-6,TRBD1,many,TGTGCCAGCAATTTTCAGGGGGCTGTCGGGTCACCCCTCCACTTT,CASNFQGAVGSPLHF
TRBV3-1,TRBJ2-7,TRBD2,many,TGTGCCAGCAGCCCCTCCTTGGGTAGCGGGACCCGTCACGAGCAGTACTTC,CASSPSLGSGTRHEQYF
TRBV20-1,TRBJ1-6,NA,many,TGCAGTGCACTTCGACAGGTCGGGAGTTCACCCCTCCACTTT,CSALRQVGSSPLHF
TRBV4-1,TRBJ2-7,NA,NA,TGCGCCAGCAGCCAGATAGTAGGCACGGGGGTGGGATCCCCGTACGAGCAGTACTTC,CASSQIVGTGVGSPYEQYF
TRBV18,TRBJ1-1,NA,many,TGTGCCAGCTCAACGACCGGGGTAAACACTGAAGCTTTCTTT,CASSTTGVNTEAFF
TRBV20-1,TRBJ1-1,NA,NA,TGCAGTGCGTCTAGGGGTGCTGAAGCTTTCTTT,CSASRGAEAFF
TRBV5-1,TRBJ2-3,NA,NA,TGCGCCAGCAGCTTTTCCGTAATAGATACGCAGTATTTT,CASSFSVIDTQYF
TRBV11-2,TRBJ2-7,TRBD1,few,TGTGCCAGCAGACGGGACAGGTCTCACGAGCAGTACTTC,CASRRDRSHEQYF
TRBV20-1,TRBJ2-3,NA,many,TGCAGTGACAACAGCCCTACTGCGGGAACTAGCACAGATACGCAGTATTTT,CSDNSPTAGTSTDTQYF
TRBV6-5,TRBJ1-5,NA,many,TGTGCCAGCAGGGAGACATTCAATCAGCCCCAGCATTTT,CASRETFNQPQHF
TRBV12-3/TRBV12-4,TRBJ1-6,TRBD1,many,TGTGCCAGCAGACAGGGGGCAGATAATTCACCCCTCCACTTT,CASRQGADNSPLHF
TRBV12-3/TRBV12-4,TRBJ1-2,TRBD1,NA,TGTGCCAGCAGTTTTCGCACAGGGGAAGCTAACTATGGCTACACCTTC,CASSFRTGEANYGYTF
TRBV6-2/TRBV6-3,TRBJ2-1,NA,many,TGTGCCAGCCACAGGCGCGGAACCGGTGATGGGCAGTTCTTC,CASHRRGTGDGQFF
TRBV10-2,TRBJ1-1,NA,many,TGCGCCAGCAGGGACAAGGTTTTGGGAGCTTTCTTT,CASRDKVLGAFF
TRBV18,TRBJ2-3,NA,many,TGTGCCAGCTCACCGCAGGGAGATACGCAGTATTTT,CASSPQGDTQYF
TRBV7-6,TRBJ2-1,NA,many,TGTGCCAGCAGCAACCCGGCGGCCAACTTTCCCTACAATGAGCAGTTCTTC,CASSNPAANFPYNEQFF
TRBV18,TRBJ1-4,NA,many,TGTGCCAGCTCACCGAGAGAAGGAAAACTGTTTTTT,CASSPREGKLFF
TRBV4-2,TRBJ2-1,TRBD2,many,TGTGCCAGCAGCCAAGCTAGCGGCGTGGGAAATGAGCAGTTCTTC,CASSQASGVGNEQFF
TRBV6-5,TRBJ1-5,TRBD1,many,TGTGCCAGCAGCGCCGACAGGGGCAATCAGCCCCAGCATTTT,CASSADRGNQPQHF
TRBV9,TRBJ2-3,NA,NA,TGTGCCAGCAGCGTAGGACCTAGCGGCACAGATACGCAGTATTTT,CASSVGPSGTDTQYF
TRBV5-1,TRBJ2-5,NA,many,TGCGCCAGCCGACGGGCCCCACAAGAGACCCAGTACTTC,CASRRAPQETQYF
TRBV10-1,TRBJ2-1,TRBD1,few,TGCGCCAGCAGTGCGGACAGGGGGGGCTACAATGAGCAGTTCTTC,CASSADRGGYNEQFF
TRBV6-6,TRBJ2-1,NA,many,TGTGCCAGCAGTCGCGACAGGTCCTACAATGAGCAGTTCTTC,CASSRDRSYNEQFF
TRBV7-3,TRBJ2-2,TRBD1,few,TGTGCCAGCAGCTCGACAGGGGGACACACCGGGGAGCTGTTTTTT,CASSSTGGHTGELFF